These 13 T cell receptor beta chains were all obtained from the same sample, sequenced in a study of T-cell memory formation after mild COVID-19. TCRdb passed the 5' RACE reads through MiXCR, listing each CDR3 protein once. The sample includes around 300,000 distinct CDR3 sequences, 18% of them seen just once. The sequenced material came from PBMCs or a T cell subset sorted from them (not recorded which). The receptors come from a man aged 18-30 years who had mild COVID-19 (a few samples of this study predate the infection). Cell type and time point are not known.

This chain connects TRBV7-9 to TRBJ2-2, with D perhaps matching TRBD1 (6 bases). In germline, CDR1 is SEHNR, CDR2 FQNEAQ (reference sequence). The CDR3 runs to 13 residues. V lost 5 bases to trimming and J lost 4 bases, with 8 bases between them. CDR3 region: CASSKDSTGELFF. For the CDR3, the DNA is TGTGCCAGCAGCAAGGACAGCACCGGGGAGCTGTTTTTT.

This clonotype was counted between two and nine times. The V and J genes are TRBV5-6 and TRBJ2-3; no clear D gene. The CDR3 runs 11 residues. CDR1 SGHDT and CDR2 YYEEEE come from the germline V gene. Trimming removed 2 bases from V and 6 bases from J, with 4 bases in between. CDR3 in amino acids: CASSFDDTQYF. The CDR3 nucleotides read TGTGCCAGCAGCTTCGATGATACGCAGTATTTT.

This clonotype has only a few counts. This chain links TRBV9 with TRBJ2-1; 8 bases match TRBD2. The CDR3 consists of 16 residues. Germline lookup yields CDR1 SGDLS and CDR2 YYNGEE. V lost 4 bases and J lost 3; bases outside the gene matches: 9. The CDR3 sequence: CASSQVLAGSYNEQFF. In nucleotides, the CDR3 is TGTGCCAGCAGCCAGGTCTTAGCGGGGAGCTACAATGAGCAGTTCTTC.

This clonotype was recorded a few times. The rearrangement joins TRBV7-9 to TRBJ2-4; D possibly matches TRBD1 or TRBD2 (5 bases each). Germline V gene data show CDR1 as SEHNR and CDR2 as FQNEAQ (reference sequence). The CDR3 loop spans 11 amino acids. V was pared by 5 bases and J by 8 bases, with 7 bases between. CDR3 sequence reads: CASSRGDIQYF. In DNA form, the CDR3 reads TGTGCCAGCAGCAGAGGGGACATTCAGTACTTC.

This chain links TRBV20-1 with TRBJ2-7, with D possibly being TRBD2 (5 bases). The CDR3 has 17 amino acids. Per the germline V gene, CDR1 is DFQATT and CDR2 is SNEGSKA (reference sequence). Trimming removed 3 bases at V and 2 bases at J, with 23 bases between. The CDR3 loop reads CSARKTEDWPSAYEQYF. The CDR3 DNA reads TGCAGTGCTAGGAAGACGGAGGACTGGCCGTCCGCCTACGAGCAGTACTTC.

The chain links TRBV7-6 to TRBJ1-2; 8 bases are a match to TRBD1. The junction had 3 bases not matched to a gene; V was cut back by 1 base and J by 8 bases. This CDR3 contains 13 residues. CDR1 is SGHVS, CDR2 FNYEAQ, per germline. This CDR3 is CASSLGYRGGYTF. The CDR3 coding sequence is TGTGCCAGCAGCTTAGGTTACAGGGGGGGCTACACCTTC.

The sample holds a few counts of this clonotype. The rearrangement links TRBV2 to TRBJ1-1; D may be TRBD1 (6 bases). The CDR3 has 13 residues. V was pared by 7 bases and J by 0 bases, with 9 bases between. Germline V gene data show CDR1 as SNHLY and CDR2 as FYNNEI. In nucleotides, the CDR3 is TGTGCCAGCACAGACAGGATGAACACTGAAGCTTTCTTT. Its protein product is CASTDRMNTEAFF. Looking up the rest from reference TRBV2 and TRBJ1-1 gives the full variable domain: EPEVTQTPSHQVTQMGQEVILRCVPISNHLYFYWYRQILGQKVEFLVSFYNNEISEKSEIFDDQFSVERPDGSNFTLKIRSTKLEDSAMYFCASTDRMNTEAFFGQGTRLTVV.

This clonotype was seen ten or more times. The chain joins TRBV4-1 to TRBJ1-5, with 7 bases that match TRBD1. CDR1 and CDR2 (germline): MGHRA, YSYEKL. V shed 3 bases, J shed 2 bases, and the junction held 13 bases outside the gene matches. The CDR3 runs 18 residues. The CDR3 DNA reads TGCGCCAGCAGCCATTTCGGACAGGCCCGGGGTGGCAATCAGCCCCAGCATTTT. This sequence encodes CASSHFGQARGGNQPQHF.

This clonotype has a handful of counts. The V call is TRBV5-1, the J call TRBJ2-5; D is unclear. CDR3 size: 15 residues. Germline loops: CDR1 SGHRS, CDR2 YFSETQ. V dropped 2 bases and J dropped 7 bases, with 18 bases sitting between them. CDR3 nucleotide sequence: TGCGCCAGCAGCTTTGCGATGCAAGATGGTGTGACCCAGTACTTC. Protein sequence: CASSFAMQDGVTQYF. The full variable domain, with the rest looked up from reference TRBV5-1 and TRBJ2-5, is KAGVTQTPRYLIKTRGQQVTLSCSPISGHRSVSWYQQTPGQGLQFLFEYFSETQRNKGNFPGRFSGRQFSNSRSEMNVSTLELGDSALYLCASSFAMQDGVTQYFGPGTRLLVL.

In this sample, this clonotype turned up once. The rearrangement uses TRBV7-8 and TRBJ1-6, with a tentative D call TRBD1 (5 bases). This CDR3 spans 17 amino acids. Germline CDR1 reads SGHVS; CDR2 reads FQNEAQ. The V and J ends lost 5 bases and 9 bases respectively, with 23 bases between them. CDR3 DNA: TGTGCCAGCAGCCTACGAGGGGATCTCGAGATAATTTCACCCCTCCACTTT. Translation: CASSLRGDLEIISPLHF.

This clonotype was counted only a few times. The CDR3 nucleotides read TGCGCCAGCACCAACTCAGCGGGCCCCTCGGCAGATACGCAGTATTTT. Residues: CASTNSAGPSADTQYF. This sequence joins TRBV5-1 and TRBJ2-3; the D gene is possibly TRBD2 (6 bases). Germline CDR1 and CDR2: SGHRS and YFSETQ. The CDR3 runs 16 residues. The V end lost 6 bases, the J end lost 4 bases, and 21 bases lay between the germline ends.

This clonotype was seen a few times. This sequence joins TRBV19 and TRBJ1-4; D perhaps matches TRBD1 (5 bases). The CDR3 loop spans 14 amino acids. V gave up 4 bases and J gave up 5 bases, with 11 bases separating them. Germline V gives CDR1 LNHDA, CDR2 SQIVND (reference sequence). CDR3 DNA: TGTGCCAGTAGTAGCCACCGACAGAATGAAAAACTGTTTTTT. The encoded protein is CASSSHRQNEKLFF.

This clonotype turned up a few times. The chain recombines TRBV5-4 with TRBJ2-5; 9 positions agree with TRBD2. The ends lost 0 bases at V and 5 bases at J; junction bases unmatched: 5. The germline V gene has CDR1 SGHNT and CDR2 YYREEE (reference sequence). The CDR3 has 15 residues. CDR3 in amino acids: CASSLASGGRETQYF. CDR3 sequence (DNA): TGTGCCAGCAGCTTGGCCAGCGGGGGGCGGGAGACCCAGTACTTC.